A single sample is the source of the 12 T cell receptor beta chains below, sequenced in a study of cytomegalovirus exposure and HLA in healthy donors. Amplification used 60 Vbeta primers and 13 Jbeta primers. Clones were read by immunoSEQ multiplex PCR, and TCRdb kept only the in-frame ones, dropping some. The table lists 85,000 to 130,000 clones, 70% to 80% of them singletons. The sample was PBMCs. The receptors here all came from a man aged 55 to 69 in good health and CMV-seronegative.

In the case of this clone: This sample includes further DNA sequences coding for the same CDR3. The chain carries TRBV6-5 and TRBJ1-2; no reliable D call. The ends were cut back, 4 bases at V and 9 bases at J, with 15 bases in the middle. This CDR3 comprises 13 residues. Germline loops: CDR1 MNHEY, CDR2 SVGAGI. The chain's CDR3 is CASSSPGARSYTF. CDR3 DNA sequence: TGTGCCAGCAGTTCGCCGGGAGCAAGAAGCTACACCTTC.

This clone has a handful of counts. This chain links TRBV11-3 with TRBJ1-1; D might be TRBD1 (6 bases). Trimming took off 2 bases at V and 3 bases at J, with 7 bases between the two ends. In germline, CDR1 is SGHNT, CDR2 YENEEA. The CDR3 is 13 residues long. The CDR3 nucleotides read TGTGCCAGCAGCTTAAACAGGGACACTGAAGCTTTCTTT. Amino acids: CASSLNRDTEAFF.

The chain links TRBV7-2 to TRBJ2-1; 7 bases agree with TRBD2. The CDR3 totals 14 residues. V shed 5 bases and J 4 bases; nucleotides not matched to a gene: 5. Germline loops: CDR1 SGHTA, CDR2 FQGNSA. The CDR3: CASSLQRGYNEQFF. The DNA for the CDR3 is TGTGCCAGCAGCCTCCAGCGGGGTTACAATGAGCAGTTCTTC.

The chain employs TRBV7-9 and TRBJ2-2, with TRBD1 matching 8 bases. The CDR3 runs to 15 residues. Germline V gene data show CDR1 as SEHNR and CDR2 as FQNEAQ (reference sequence). V gave up 7 bases and J gave up 2 bases; unmatched junction bases: 6. The CDR3 bases are TGTGCCAGCACCCAGGGGGCCTCAAACACCGGGGAGCTGTTTTTT. It specifies CASTQGASNTGELFF.

The chain joins TRBV7-9 to TRBJ2-5, with D possibly matching TRBD1 (5 bases). This CDR3 has 14 residues. From germline, CDR1 is SEHNR and CDR2 FQNEAQ (reference sequence). V dropped 5 bases and J dropped 4 bases, with 14 bases sitting between them. As DNA, the CDR3 is TGTGCCAGCAGCGTGGCAGGGCCCCTAGAGACCCAGTACTTC. Translating it yields CASSVAGPLETQYF.

V and J are TRBV19 and TRBJ1-3; a weak D match, TRBD1 (6 bases). Trimming took off 11 bases at V and 4 bases at J, with 15 bases between the two ends. The CDR3 totals 13 residues. The germline gives CDR1 LNHDA, CDR2 SQIVND (reference sequence). This CDR3 reads CASGETGGNTIYF. CDR3 DNA: TGTGCCTCTGGGGAGACAGGAGGAAACACCATATATTTT.

The V and J genes are TRBV7-2 and TRBJ1-1; no clear D gene. This CDR3 region has 13 residues. V was cut by 2 bases and J by 3 bases, with 7 bases left in between. The V gene's germline CDR1 is SGHTA and CDR2 FQGNSA. CDR3 region: CASSLMADTEAFF. CDR3 nucleotide sequence: TGTGCCAGCAGCTTAATGGCGGACACTGAAGCTTTCTTT.

This clone turned up a few times. This chain uses TRBV10-2 with TRBJ2-1, with 7 bases that match TRBD1. This CDR3 contains 13 residues. Germline assignment: CDR1 WSHSY and CDR2 SAAADI. Unmatched junction bases numbered 6, after V lost 6 bases and J lost 7 bases. DNA of the CDR3: TGCGCCAGCAGAGACAGGGTCTGGAATGAGCAGTTCTTC. Residues: CASRDRVWNEQFF.

The V and J genes are TRBV18 and TRBJ1-5; D is possibly TRBD1 (5 bases). Trimming pared 2 bases from V and 2 bases from J, leaving 10 bases between. Germline CDR1 reads KGHSH; CDR2 reads LQKENI. The CDR3 length is 15 residues. The DNA of the CDR3 is TGTGCCAGCTCACCAGGCAGGGCGCGCAATCAGCCCCAGCATTTT. Protein product: CASSPGRARNQPQHF.

For this clone: The junction does not match germline at one end; this may be a read error. This rearrangement joins TRBV7-9 to TRBJ2-3; 8 bases are shared with TRBD1. The CDR3 sequence is 15 residues long. Germline V gene sequence: CDR1 SEHNR, CDR2 FQNEAQ (reference sequence). The CDR3 DNA reads as TGTTCCAGCAGCTCCCGGGACAGGCTCGGGGATACGCAGTATTTT. It is translated as CSSSSRDRLGDTQYF.

This clone was found once. The chain recombines TRBV7-3 with TRBJ2-1; possibly TRBD1 for D (5 bases). CDR3 length: 16 residues. From germline, CDR1 is SGHTA and CDR2 FQGTGA. Trimming took off 6 bases at V and 1 base at J, with 16 bases between the two ends. The CDR3 loop is CASRFTGQGSYNEQFF. The CDR3 nucleotides are TGTGCCAGCAGGTTTACAGGTCAAGGGTCCTACAATGAGCAGTTCTTC. Looking up the rest from reference TRBV7-3 and TRBJ2-1 gives the full variable domain: GAGVSQTPSNKVTEKGKYVELRCDPISGHTALYWYRQSLGQGPEFLIYFQGTGAADDSGLPNDRFFAVRPEGSVSTLKIQRTERGDSAVYLCASRFTGQGSYNEQFFGPGTRLTVL.

The chain uses TRBV6-1 and TRBJ1-1; D unresolved. V was cut by 0 bases and J by 10 bases, with 12 bases left in between. The CDR3 consists of 13 residues. CDR1 MNHNS and CDR2 SASEGT come from the germline V gene. The CDR3 region has the DNA TGTGCCAGCAGTGAAGCGCTTCGAGGCGGAGCTTTCTTT. Its translation is CASSEALRGGAFF.